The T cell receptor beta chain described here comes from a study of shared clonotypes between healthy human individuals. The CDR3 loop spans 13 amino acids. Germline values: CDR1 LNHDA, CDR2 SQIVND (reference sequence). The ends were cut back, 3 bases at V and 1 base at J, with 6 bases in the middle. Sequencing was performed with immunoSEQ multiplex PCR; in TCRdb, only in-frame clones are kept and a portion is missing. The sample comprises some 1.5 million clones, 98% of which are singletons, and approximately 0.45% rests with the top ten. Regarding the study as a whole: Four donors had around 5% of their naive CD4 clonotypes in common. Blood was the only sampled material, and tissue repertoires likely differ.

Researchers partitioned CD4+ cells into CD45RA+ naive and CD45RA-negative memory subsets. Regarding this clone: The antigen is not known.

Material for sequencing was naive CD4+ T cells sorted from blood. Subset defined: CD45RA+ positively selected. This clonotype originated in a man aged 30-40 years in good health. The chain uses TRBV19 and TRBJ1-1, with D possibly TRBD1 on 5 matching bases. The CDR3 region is CASSMGRNTEAFF. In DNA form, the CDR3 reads TGTGCCAGTAGTATGGGGCGGAACACTGAAGCTTTCTTT.